What follows are 28 T cell receptor beta chains derived from one specimen sequenced in a study of human T cells and chemical hapten exposure. The time point is: patch test 1, 2 weeks after DPC sensitization. Treatment of the sample: therapeutic diphenylcyclopropenone sensitization with weekly scalp DPC. TCRdb re-called the RACE reads with MiXCR, one entry per CDR3 protein. The table records about 120,000 distinct CDR3 sequences, roughly an eighth of them present only once. Sample: whole blood, taken in connection with sensitization to the hapten diphenylcyclopropenone (DPC). The receptors shown here come from a man between 18 and 29 years old with alopecia areata. Some clones in this sample may be carry-over from other donors' samples.

This clonotype was counted a few times. The V gene is TRBV9, the J gene TRBJ2-5; either TRBD1 or TRBD2 may supply D (5 bases each). From germline, CDR1 is SGDLS and CDR2 YYNGEE. The CDR3 totals 13 residues. Trimming shortened V by 3 bases and J by 3 bases, and 9 bases separated the two germline ends. The CDR3 sequence: CASSDGTEETQYF. CDR3 coding DNA: TGTGCCAGCAGCGACGGGACGGAAGAGACCCAGTACTTC.

This clonotype occurred many times. V usage is TRBV6-2 or TRBV6-3 and J usage is TRBJ1-6; D not certain. V shed 4 bases and J shed 10 bases, with 14 bases lying between them. The CDR3 is 14 amino acids. Germline CDR1 reads MNHEY; CDR2 reads SVGEGT. Written as DNA, the CDR3 is TGTGCCAGCAGTTGGAGGGTCCCGGACTCACCCCTCCACTTT. It yields the protein CASSWRVPDSPLHF.

The chain couples TRBV7-2 to TRBJ2-7; D is tentatively TRBD1 or TRBD2 (6 bases each). The CDR3 runs to 14 residues. The germline V gene has CDR1 SGHTA and CDR2 FQGNSA. Deletions cut 3 bases from V and 4 bases from J, with 13 bases between. This chain's CDR3 is CASSLGGSAYEQYF. In DNA form, the CDR3 reads TGTGCCAGCAGCTTGGGGGGCTCGGCTTACGAGCAGTACTTC.

Ten or more counts support this clonotype. J is TRBJ2-5 and V is TRBV6-5; D not resolved. CDR1 and CDR2 (germline): MNHEY, SVGAGI. The CDR3 sequence is 14 residues long. Trimming shortened V by 0 bases and J by 2 bases, and 7 bases separated the two germline ends. Here the CDR3 DNA reads TGTGCCAGCAGTTACTCGACAACTCAAGAGACCCAGTACTTC. Amino acids: CASSYSTTQETQYF.

This clonotype has just a few counts. This chain links TRBV12-3 or TRBV12-4 with TRBJ1-1, with D hard to call. The CDR3 is made up of 11 amino acids. Trimming stripped 8 bases from V and 8 bases from J, with 12 bases between. DNA for the CDR3: TGTGCCAGCGGTCGGGAGTACGAAGCTTTCTTT. As protein: CASGREYEAFF.

This clonotype has more than one count but fewer than ten. The chain recombines TRBV20-1 with TRBJ2-1, with TRBD2 matching over 14 bases. V shed 2 bases, J shed 7 bases, and the junction held 7 bases outside the gene matches. In germline, CDR1 is DFQATT, CDR2 SNEGSKA (reference sequence). The CDR3 extends over 16 amino acids. The CDR3 DNA is TGCAGTGCTAGACCGACTAGCGGGGGGGTTCCGAATGAGCAGTTCTTC. It is translated as CSARPTSGGVPNEQFF.

This clonotype was picked up a small number of times. This rearrangement joins TRBV7-9 to TRBJ2-3, with TRBD2 identical over 11 bases. The CDR3 totals 17 residues. Germline V lookup: CDR1 SEHNR, CDR2 FQNEAQ (reference sequence). The V segment lost 5 bases and the J segment 0 bases; nucleotides outside the gene matches: 7. The CDR3 DNA sequence: TGTGCCAGCAGCCGCAGGCGGACTAGCGGGAGCACAGATACGCAGTATTTT. This sequence encodes CASSRRRTSGSTDTQYF.

The chain has TRBV7-2 and TRBJ2-3, with D tentatively TRBD1 (5 bases). The germline V and J ends were trimmed by 1 base and 0 bases, with 11 bases remaining between them. Germline CDR1 and CDR2: SGHTA and FQGNSA. The CDR3 has 16 residues. The DNA of the CDR3 is TGTGCCAGCAGCTTAGGCAGGGCCTCTAGCACAGATACGCAGTATTTT. This sequence encodes CASSLGRASSTDTQYF.

V gene TRBV9 combines with J gene TRBJ2-5, with TRBD1 identical over 9 bases. This CDR3 spans 14 amino acids. Unmatched junction bases numbered 4, after V lost 4 bases and J lost 3 bases. Germline V lookup: CDR1 SGDLS, CDR2 YYNGEE. The CDR3 nucleotides read TGTGCCAGCAGCTTACGGGACAGGGAAGAGACCCAGTACTTC. This encodes CASSLRDREETQYF.

This sequence joins TRBV6-2 or TRBV6-3 and TRBJ2-4; tentative D call: TRBD2 (5 bases). The CDR3 runs 18 residues. The V gene lost 7 bases and the J gene lost 3 bases, with 25 bases spanning the gap. Germline CDR1 reads MNHEY; CDR2 reads SVGEGT. The CDR3 nucleotides are TGTGCCAGCACCGTTAATCCCATGACGCTGGGGAGCAAAAACATTCAGTACTTC. Protein: CASTVNPMTLGSKNIQYF.

This clonotype has ten or more counts. The J gene is TRBJ2-1, the V gene TRBV7-8; D gene ambiguous. Trimming removed 0 bases from V and 1 base from J, with 10 bases in between. The CDR3 runs to 16 residues. Germline V gene lookup returns CDR1 SGHVS and CDR2 FQNEAQ. This chain's CDR3 is CASSLALSSSYNEQFF. The CDR3 DNA sequence: TGTGCCAGCAGCTTAGCGCTGTCAAGTTCCTACAATGAGCAGTTCTTC.

This chain joins TRBV2 and TRBJ1-1; D remains ambiguous. Germline lookup yields CDR1 SNHLY and CDR2 FYNNEI. V lost 9 bases, J lost 4 bases, and 15 bases lay in between. The CDR3 totals 13 residues. The CDR3 DNA sequence: TGTGCCAGGGGGAGGTCGGCAGCCACTGAAGCTTTCTTT. Translated, it gives CARGRSAATEAFF.

This rearrangement joins TRBV6-2 or TRBV6-3 to TRBJ2-7; D is unresolved. The CDR3 is 15 amino acids. Germline CDR1 and CDR2: MNHEY and SVGEGT. V lost 9 bases and J lost 0, with 18 bases in between. The CDR3 DNA is TGTGCCAGTACTAATGGGCAGTTGAGCTCCTACGAGCAGTACTTC. This sequence encodes CASTNGQLSSYEQYF.

V is TRBV3-1 and J is TRBJ2-1; D not resolved. This CDR3 has 13 residues. The V gene lost 5 bases and the J gene lost 7 bases, with 12 bases spanning the gap. CDR1 is LGHDT, CDR2 YNNKEL, per germline (reference sequence). CDR3 DNA: TGTGCCAGCAGCTCCGGGCCCGTTAATGAGCAGTTCTTC. Its protein is CASSSGPVNEQFF.

This clonotype was recorded at least ten times. V and J are TRBV7-8 and TRBJ2-3, with D unresolved. Germline V lookup: CDR1 SGHVS, CDR2 FQNEAQ. The CDR3 spans 20 residues. The V gene lost 8 bases and the J gene lost 0 bases, with 30 bases spanning the gap. DNA for the CDR3: TGTGCCAGCTTTTTTGGGCAGCCCCGCATTAAGTTCCTGAGCACAGATACGCAGTATTTT. Protein sequence: CASFFGQPRIKFLSTDTQYF.

The chain links TRBV7-9 to TRBJ1-4, with no clear D. The V end lost 2 bases, the J end lost 0 bases, and 13 bases lay between the germline ends. The CDR3 contains 17 residues. CDR1 and CDR2 from the germline V gene are SEHNR and FQNEAQ (reference sequence). The CDR3 here is CASSLRLGYATNEKLFF. The CDR3 coding sequence is TGTGCCAGCAGCTTACGGCTAGGGTATGCAACTAATGAAAAACTGTTTTTT. Drawing the rest from reference TRBV7-9 and TRBJ1-4, the complete variable domain is DTGVSQNPRHKITKRGQNVTFRCDPISEHNRLYWYRQTLGQGPEFLTYFQNEAQLEKSRLLSDRFSAERPKGSFSTLEIQRTEQGDSAMYLCASSLRLGYATNEKLFFGSGTQLSVL.

This clonotype was counted a few times. The rearrangement links TRBV29-1 to TRBJ1-2, with no clear D. Trimming left V 6 bases short and J 8 bases short, with 19 bases between. Germline CDR1 SQVTM, CDR2 ANQGSEA. This CDR3 spans 13 amino acids. Written as DNA, the CDR3 is TGCAGCGTCCAAAAATCGGGGTATGAAGGCTACACCTTC. Amino acids: CSVQKSGYEGYTF.

This clonotype was counted between two and nine times. This chain joins TRBV9 and TRBJ1-1, with D perhaps TRBD1 (6 bases). The CDR3 consists of 15 residues. V lost 3 bases, J lost 0 bases, and 12 bases lay in between. CDR1 is SGDLS and CDR2 is YYNGEE in the germline V gene. The CDR3 region has the DNA TGTGCCAGCAGCGAGGGGGGCAGCTTGAACACTGAAGCTTTCTTT. Amino acid sequence: CASSEGGSLNTEAFF.

J is TRBJ2-2 and V is TRBV5-1; D may be TRBD1 (5 bases). CDR3 size: 16 residues. Trimming shortened V by 0 bases and J by 6 bases, and 15 bases separated the two germline ends. Germline CDR1 SGHRS, CDR2 YFSETQ. The CDR3 spells CASSLGQGRGSGELFF. CDR3 nucleotide sequence: TGCGCCAGCAGCTTGGGGCAGGGCCGTGGATCCGGGGAGCTGTTTTTT.

This clonotype was observed a handful of times. The chain couples TRBV6-5 to TRBJ1-5; 7 positions match TRBD1. The CDR3 has 15 amino acids. Germline-derived CDR1 and CDR2 are MNHEY and SVGAGI. After removal of 0 bases from V and 5 bases from J, the junction contained 4 bases not matched to a gene. The CDR3 bases are TGTGCCAGCAGTTACTCGAACAGGGGCGATCAGCCCCAGCATTTT. It translates to CASSYSNRGDQPQHF.

The V gene is TRBV6-6, the J gene TRBJ1-4; TRBD1 aligns across 9 bases. CDR1 is MNHNY, CDR2 SVGAGI, per germline (reference sequence). With V trimmed by 0 bases and J by 5 bases, 4 bases remained unmatched. The CDR3 is 16 amino acids. CDR3 nucleotide sequence: TGTGCCAGCAGTTACTCGACCGGGACAGGGAATGAAAAACTGTTTTTT. It yields the protein CASSYSTGTGNEKLFF.

This clonotype came up a few times. The rearrangement links TRBV7-8 to TRBJ2-3, with 8 bases matching TRBD2. V lost 6 bases and J lost 3; bases outside the gene matches: 8. Germline V gene lookup returns CDR1 SGHVS and CDR2 FQNEAQ. CDR3 length: 15 residues. CDR3 DNA: TGTGCCAGCAGTGCAGTAGAGCGGGAGACAGATACGCAGTATTTT. Its protein is CASSAVERETDTQYF. Using reference TRBV7-8 and TRBJ2-3 for the parts outside the CDR3, the full variable domain is GAGVSQSPRYKVAKRGQDVALRCDPISGHVSLFWYQQALGQGPEFLTYFQNEAQLDKSGLPSDRFFAERPEGSVSTLKIQRTQQEDSAVYLCASSAVERETDTQYFGPGTRLTVL.

This clonotype was counted a few times. The chain carries TRBV28 and TRBJ2-3, with D tentatively TRBD1 (7 bases). This CDR3 has 15 amino acids. Between the trimmed V and J ends, which lost 5 bases and 0 bases, there was a span of 12 bases. Per the germline V gene, CDR1 is MDHEN and CDR2 is SYDVKM. CDR3 in DNA: TGTGCCAGCAGTCTTCAGGGGGGAAGCACAGATACGCAGTATTTT. Its translation is CASSLQGGSTDTQYF.

This chain uses TRBV29-1 with TRBJ2-5, with D unclear. V lost 6 bases and J lost 5, with 13 bases in between. The CDR3 contains 12 residues. Germline CDR1 SQVTM, CDR2 ANQGSEA. For the CDR3, the DNA is TGCAGCGTGAGGACGGCTACCGAGACCCAGTACTTC. Translating it yields CSVRTATETQYF.

This clonotype was seen a handful of times. V and J are TRBV5-1 and TRBJ1-2, with TRBD1 as a possible D gene (5 bases). V lost 5 bases and J lost 8, with 25 bases in between. The CDR3 is 16 amino acids. Germline CDR1 and CDR2: SGHRS and YFSETQ. For the CDR3, the DNA is TGCGCCAGCAGTACGGAGACCCCCCAGGGCATCGGGGGCTACACCTTC. It specifies CASSTETPQGIGGYTF.

This clonotype was picked up a small number of times. The chain uses TRBV11-2 and TRBJ2-2, with D maybe TRBD1 (6 bases). The V end was cut by 5 bases, the J end by 6 bases, with 16 bases between. Germline lookup yields CDR1 SGHAT and CDR2 FQNNGV. The CDR3 is 15 amino acids. The CDR3 region is CASSPGQSWSGELFF. CDR3 DNA: TGTGCCAGCAGCCCTGGACAGTCTTGGTCCGGGGAGCTGTTTTTT. Drawing the rest from reference TRBV11-2 and TRBJ2-2, the complete variable domain is EAGVAQSPRYKIIEKRQSVAFWCNPISGHATLYWYQQILGQGPKLLIQFQNNGVVDDSQLPKDRFSAERLKGVDSTLKIQPAKLEDSAVYLCASSPGQSWSGELFFGEGSRLTVL.

The genes are TRBV6-2 or TRBV6-3 and TRBJ2-7; no reliable D call. Germline CDR1 reads MNHEY; CDR2 reads SVGEGT. The CDR3 is made up of 14 amino acids. V lost 5 bases, J lost 2 bases, and 13 bases lay in between. The CDR3: CASSRPNRPYEQYF. CDR3 DNA sequence: TGTGCCAGCAGTCGCCCCAATAGACCCTACGAGCAGTACTTC.

The V gene is TRBV7-7, the J gene TRBJ2-5; 7 bases match TRBD1. The CDR3 totals 14 residues. The germline V gene encodes CDR1 SSHAT and CDR2 FNYEAQ (reference sequence). With V trimmed by 6 bases and J by 2 bases, 6 bases remained unmatched. The CDR3 DNA reads as TGTGCCAGCAGACAACGACAGGGACAAGAGACCCAGTACTTC. Translation gives CASRQRQGQETQYF. The full variable domain, its missing parts supplied by reference TRBV7-7 and TRBJ2-5, is GAGVSQSPRYKVTKRGQDVTLRCDPISSHATLYWYQQALGQGPEFLTYFNYEAQPDKSGLPSDRFSAERPEGSISTLTIQRTEQRDSAMYRCASRQRQGQETQYFGPGTRLLVL.